Here is one T cell receptor beta chain with its context. What it binds is not known. Libraries were prepared by immunoSEQ multiplex PCR; TCRdb keeps only in-frame clonotypes and omits some of them. This repertoire shows some 500,000 clones, around 96% found once; its top ten account for around 0.066%. V was cut by 0 bases and J by 5 bases, with 8 bases left in between. The CDR3 has 13 amino acids. CDR1 and CDR2 from the germline V gene are ENHRY and SYGVKD. Donors, healthy HIV-negative adults, lacked recent acute infections or vaccinations. This entry is derived from a study of shared clonotypes between healthy human individuals. General study findings and limits: Although depth was large, rarefaction showed that sequencing of the sorted subsets was incomplete. Among the subsets, naive ones generally showed larger estimated richness than memory ones. Collection of samples was limited to blood; tissue repertoires likely differ.

The source is a woman under 40 in good health. Sequencing used naive CD4+ T cells sorted from blood. Noted subset: CD45RA+ positively selected. The gene calls are TRBV10-3 and TRBJ2-7; D remains ambiguous. CDR3 loop: CAISESLENEQYF. The CDR3 region has the DNA TGTGCCATCAGTGAGTCTCTAGAGAACGAGCAGTACTTC.